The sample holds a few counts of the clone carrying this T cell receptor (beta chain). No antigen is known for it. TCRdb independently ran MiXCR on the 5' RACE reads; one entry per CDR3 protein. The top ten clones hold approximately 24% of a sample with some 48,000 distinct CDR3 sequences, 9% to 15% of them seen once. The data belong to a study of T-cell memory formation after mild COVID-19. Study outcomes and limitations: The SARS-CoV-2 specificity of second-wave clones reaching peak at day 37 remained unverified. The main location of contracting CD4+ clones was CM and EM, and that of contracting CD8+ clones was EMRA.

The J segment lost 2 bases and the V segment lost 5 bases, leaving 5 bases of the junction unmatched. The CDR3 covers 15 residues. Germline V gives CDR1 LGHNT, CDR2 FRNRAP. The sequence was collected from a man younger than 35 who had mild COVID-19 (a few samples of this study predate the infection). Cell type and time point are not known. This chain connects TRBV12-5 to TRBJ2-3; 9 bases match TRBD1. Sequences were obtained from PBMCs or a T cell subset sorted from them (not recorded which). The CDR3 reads CASGLTGGNTDTQYF. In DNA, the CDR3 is TGTGCTAGTGGTCTGACAGGGGGAAACACAGATACGCAGTATTTT.